The source of this T cell receptor beta chain is a study of type 1 regulatory T cells. For the study at large: T-allo10 is an in vitro-generated, Tr1-enriched CD4 T cell product specific for alloantigen.

As regards this clonotype: The target antigen is unknown.

MiXCR, applied by TCRdb to the reads, yields one record per CDR3 protein. This table has roughly 62,000 distinct CDR3 sequences, less than 70% appearing once. Study results and limitations: Type 1 regulatory T cells had a more restricted TCR repertoire than non-type 1 regulatory T cells.

CDR1 and CDR2 (germline): LGHNA, YNFKEQ. Trimming shortened V by 4 bases and J by 3 bases, and 16 bases separated the two germline ends. The length of the CDR3 is 15 residues. This clonotype originated in a human donor in good health. Material: cultured non-Tr1 T cells, either the whole culture or a sorted T cell fraction (not recorded which). The J gene is TRBJ2-7, the V gene TRBV4-2; D may be TRBD2 (6 bases). The CDR3 sequence: CASSPYPGEGYEQYF. The CDR3 DNA sequence: TGTGCCAGCAGCCCTTACCCGGGGGAAGGCTACGAGCAGTACTTC.